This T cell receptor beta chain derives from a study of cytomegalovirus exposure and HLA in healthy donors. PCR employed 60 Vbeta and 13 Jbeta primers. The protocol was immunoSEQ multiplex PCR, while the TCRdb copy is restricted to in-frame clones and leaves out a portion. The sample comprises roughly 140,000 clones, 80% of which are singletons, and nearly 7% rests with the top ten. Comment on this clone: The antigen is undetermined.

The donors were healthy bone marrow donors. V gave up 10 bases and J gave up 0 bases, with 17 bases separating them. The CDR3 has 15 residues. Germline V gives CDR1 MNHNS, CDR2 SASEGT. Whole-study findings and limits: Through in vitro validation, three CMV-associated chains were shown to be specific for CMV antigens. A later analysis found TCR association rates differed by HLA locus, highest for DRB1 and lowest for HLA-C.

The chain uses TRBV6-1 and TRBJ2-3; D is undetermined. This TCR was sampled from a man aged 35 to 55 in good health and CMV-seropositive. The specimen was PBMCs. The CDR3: CAISPTGASTDTQYF. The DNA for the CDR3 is TGTGCCATATCTCCGACCGGAGCTAGCACAGATACGCAGTATTTT.